These 5 T cell receptor beta chains originate from one sample sequenced in a study of cytotoxic CD8 clonotypes in ibrutinib-treated CLL. TCRdb keeps only in-frame clones here, not all; method: immunoSEQ multiplex PCR. The sample yields roughly 250,000 clones, 60% to 75% seen once. The sample consisted of PBMCs, taken after 24 months of ibrutinib treatment. The receptor set was obtained from a human donor with chronic lymphocytic leukemia.

As DNA, the CDR3 is TGTGCCAGTAGTAACCATCGACAGGGGGCAGACGAGCAGTACTTC. The encoded protein is CASSNHRQGADEQYF. The rearrangement links TRBV19 to TRBJ2-7; TRBD1 matches 10 bases. The CDR3 totals 15 residues. V lost 4 bases, J lost 5 bases, and 8 bases stayed unmatched. CDR1 and CDR2 from the germline V gene are LNHDA and SQIVND (reference sequence).

This chain connects TRBV4-2 to TRBJ2-2, with D unresolved. V was cut by 3 bases and J by 0 bases, with 11 bases left in between. The CDR3 length is 16 residues. Germline V lookup: CDR1 LGHNA, CDR2 YNFKEQ. The CDR3 region is CASSQLSPANTGELFF. The CDR3 bases are TGTGCCAGCAGCCAGCTTTCTCCAGCGAACACCGGGGAGCTGTTTTTT.

This rearrangement joins TRBV28 to TRBJ1-4; tentative D call: TRBD1 (6 bases). This CDR3 is built from 16 residues. The germline V and J ends were trimmed by 6 bases and 0 bases, with 14 bases remaining between them. Germline V lookup: CDR1 MDHEN, CDR2 SYDVKM. The DNA of the CDR3 is TGTGCCAGCAGCTCCGGACAGTCTCCAACTAATGAAAAACTGTTTTTT. Translation gives CASSSGQSPTNEKLFF.

The genes are TRBV6-5 and TRBJ2-5; no clear D. CDR1 is MNHEY, CDR2 SVGAGI, per germline. Trimming took off 5 bases at V and 5 bases at J, with 12 bases between the two ends. The CDR3 has 13 residues. The CDR3 is CASSHWVRETQYF. CDR3 DNA sequence: TGTGCCAGCAGTCATTGGGTCAGGGAGACCCAGTACTTC.

The chain recombines TRBV7-3 with TRBJ1-1, with D possibly being TRBD1 (6 bases). V was trimmed by 6 bases and J by 4 bases, leaving 21 bases between them. The CDR3 is 16 residues long. Germline V CDR1 and CDR2: SGHTA, FQGTGA. The CDR3 DNA reads TGTGCCAGCAGTCCCCGACAGGTTGGAGGTATCACTGAAGCTTTCTTT. This sequence encodes CASSPRQVGGITEAFF.